The source of this T cell receptor (beta chain) is a study of OX40 agonist ivuxolimab in advanced cancers. With respect to the entire study: Ivuxolimab was an agonistic, fully human IgG2 monoclonal antibody directed against OX40 (CD134), a costimulatory receptor. Prior anti-PD-1, anti-PD-L1 or anti-CTLA-4 therapy was permitted, and checkpoint inhibitors had been received by less than 45% of dose-escalation patients. The paper describes the monotherapy dose-escalation part (N ≈ 49 patients) of the phase I trial of ivuxolimab. Of the roughly 53 patients in dose escalation, some 20 had hepatocellular carcinoma, some 15 had melanoma, 9 had renal cell carcinoma and 9 had head and neck cancer. Partial responses were achieved by three dose-escalation patients, of whom one had hepatocellular carcinoma and two had cutaneous melanoma. Intravenous ivuxolimab was administered to patients every 2 weeks at six dose levels: 0.01, 0.1, 0.3, 1.5, 3 and 10 mg/kg. A male proportion of roughly 80% and a mean age of about 60 years, ranging from roughly 23 to 90, were recorded for the dose-escalation cohort. The point of sequencing TCRbeta in the periphery was to test whether ivuxolimab changed TCR sequence diversity and drove clonal T-cell expansion.

For sequencing of the TCRbeta CDR3 region, genomic DNA was extracted from the sorted cells. The immunoSEQ Assay was used for sequencing of TCRbeta CDR3 regions. What TCRdb holds here is the immuneACCESS table cut down to in-frame rearrangements. Part of the clones is not present; checked against another copy, under half of the missing clones reflect an unresolved V gene, and the others are unexplained. Counted in this sample were some 45,000 clones; 86% of them appeared once. The ten largest account for approximately 13% of the sample. What the study reported, not specific to this receptor: At doses of 0.1 to 3.0 mg/kg, clonal expansion of both CD4+ and CD8+ T cells in blood was seen between baseline and week 6. After ivuxolimab, expanded clones were on average more numerous among CD8+ T cells than among CD4+ T cells. Low levels of normalized T-cell clonal expansion were also seen in some patients who did not respond. The antigen specificity of the clonally expanded peripheral T cells was not determined. In the 0.1-3.0 mg/kg groups, partial responders had among the lowest normalized peripheral clonal expansion, particularly in CD8+ T cells.

From its cysteine to its phenylalanine, the CDR3 spans 15 amino acids. The kept DNA is CDR3 alone, 45 bases in frame from the first base. The germline V gene gives CDR1 as SGHDN and CDR2 as FVKESK. The trial excluded patients who had a history of autoimmune disease or who were on systemic immunosuppression. Peripheral blood for TCR sequencing was drawn from every dose cohort at baseline, at cycle 4 day 1 and at cycle 7 day 1. The samples were drawn from a first-in-human, open-label, multicenter phase I dose-escalation trial of ivuxolimab. The trial enrolled adults with locally advanced or metastatic head and neck squamous cell, hepatocellular, melanoma or renal cell carcinoma. CD4+ and CD8+ T cells were sorted separately from peripheral blood before TCR sequencing. As to this clone: No cognate antigen has been identified for it. Base qualities are not recorded, but no much larger clone differs from it by a single base.

The clonotype comes from an adult with an advanced solid tumor such as melanoma, head and neck, liver or kidney cancer. This receptor chain uses TRBV14 and TRBJ2-5; the junction holds 7 bases that match TRBD1. The J call is doubtful: the DNA matches TRBJ2-7 better. Source: CD4+ or CD8+ T cells sorted from blood, taken in a trial of the OX40 agonist ivuxolimab. The bases are TGTGCCAGCAGCCGCCGGGACAGACTCACCTACGAGCAGTACTTC. Translated, it reads CASSRRDRLTYEQYF.